Reported below is one TCR beta chain. Its antigen is still unknown. One entry per CDR3 protein results from TCRdb running MiXCR on the 5' RACE reads. The sample shows hundreds of thousands of distinct CDR3 sequences, roughly a sixth of them seen only once. The sample comes from a study of T-cell memory formation after mild COVID-19. The CDR3 spans 16 residues. V was pared by 5 bases and J by 7 bases, with 20 bases between. CDR1 and CDR2 from the germline V gene are SGHTA and FQGTGA. Study-wide findings and caveats: Day 15 to 85 contracting clones showed balanced CD4/CD8; later expanders leaned CD4+. Certain responding clones were present in pre-infection memory, suggesting participation of cross-reactive memory. There was no confirmation that second-wave clones peaking on day 37 were SARS-CoV-2 specific.

Material for sequencing was PBMCs or a T cell subset sorted from them (not recorded which). The V gene is TRBV7-3, the J gene TRBJ2-2; TRBD1 or TRBD2 may be the D gene (6 bases each). This clonotype was obtained from a man aged 18 to 29 who had mild COVID-19 (a few samples of this study predate the infection). Cell type and time point are not known. CDR3: CASSIGRGGSGGELFF. The CDR3 region has the DNA TGTGCCAGCAGCATCGGGAGAGGGGGTTCGGGCGGGGAGCTGTTTTTT.